This T cell receptor (beta chain) was documented in a study of T cell responses to AZD1222 COVID-19 vaccine. The trim removed 5 bases at V and 4 bases at J, leaving 8 bases unmatched. The germline V gene has CDR1 SEHNR and CDR2 FQNEAQ (reference sequence). The CDR3 has 15 residues. Profiling relied on immunoSEQ multiplex PCR, and the TCRdb table lists in-frame clones only, not all of them. The table records about 84,000 clones, 87% of them present only once. The sequence came from an adult in good health. J is TRBJ1-2 and V is TRBV7-9; TRBD1 agrees at 9 bases. Specimen: peripheral blood, collected on day 0 of AZD1222 vaccination. CDR3 protein: CASSVTGGASYGYTF. The CDR3 nucleotides read TGTGCCAGCAGCGTTACAGGGGGCGCCAGCTATGGCTACACCTTC.